Listed here are 5 T cell receptor beta chains from one sample, sequenced in a study of blood T cells in healthy people across ages. PCR was performed a second time for about 7 to 11 cycles using a sample-barcoded 5' primer and a J-beta primer mix. TCRdb reprocessed the 5' RACE reads via MiXCR and lists one record per CDR3 protein. The sample holds about 670,000 distinct CDR3 sequences, 40% to 65% seen once. Sequenced input: blood. The source is a woman older than 75 in good health.

Points on this clonotype: A much larger clone lies a single base off, so this may be a read error. The gene calls are TRBV7-9 and TRBJ2-7, with 9 positions matching TRBD2. Germline CDR1 and CDR2: SEHNR and FQNEAQ (reference sequence). This CDR3 region has 16 residues. The CDR3: CASRERLAGEGDEQNF. The CDR3 DNA reads as TGTGCCAGCAGGGAAAGGTTAGCGGGAGAAGGAGACGAGCAGAACTTC.

The CDR3 DNA is TGCGCCAGCAGCTCTAGCGGGAAGAACACCGGGGAGCTGTTTTTT. As protein: CASSSSGKNTGELFF. The gene calls are TRBV5-1 and TRBJ2-2; 9 bases fit TRBD2. V trimming: 3 bases; J trimming: 1 base; junction bases outside the gene matches: 1. CDR1 SGHRS and CDR2 YFSETQ come from the germline V gene. This CDR3 comprises 15 residues. Full variable domain (rest looked up from reference TRBV5-1 and TRBJ2-2): KAGVTQTPRYLIKTRGQQVTLSCSPISGHRSVSWYQQTPGQGLQFLFEYFSETQRNKGNFPGRFSGRQFSNSRSEMNVSTLELGDSALYLCASSSSGKNTGELFFGEGSRLTVL.

There are a few counts of this clonotype. CDR3 sequence (DNA): TGCGCCAGCAGCACGCAACCCCCGAGCCCTTCTAACTATGGCTACACCTTC. Translation: CASSTQPPSPSNYGYTF. The chain combines TRBV5-1 with TRBJ1-2; D ambiguous. Germline V CDR1 and CDR2: SGHRS, YFSETQ. V lost 4 bases and J 0 bases, leaving 19 bases between the germline ends. This CDR3 contains 17 residues.

V and J are TRBV24-1 and TRBJ2-1; D is unresolved. The CDR3 extends over 17 amino acids. Trimming left V 4 bases short and J 0 bases short, with 15 bases between. Germline V gene sequence: CDR1 KGHDR, CDR2 SFDVKD. The CDR3 nucleotides read TGTGCCACCAGTGACCACCCTAGGGCTAGCTCCTACAATGAGCAGTTCTTC. Protein sequence: CATSDHPRASSYNEQFF.

The chain links TRBV7-9 to TRBJ2-3; 13 bases align to TRBD2. V was clipped by 5 bases and J by 6 bases; unmatched bases: 5. This CDR3 is built from 15 residues. Germline assignment: CDR1 SEHNR and CDR2 FQNEAQ (reference sequence). CDR3 coding DNA: TGTGCCAGCAGCCCAACGACTAGCGGGGGGGATACGCAGTATTTT. Its translation is CASSPTTSGGDTQYF.